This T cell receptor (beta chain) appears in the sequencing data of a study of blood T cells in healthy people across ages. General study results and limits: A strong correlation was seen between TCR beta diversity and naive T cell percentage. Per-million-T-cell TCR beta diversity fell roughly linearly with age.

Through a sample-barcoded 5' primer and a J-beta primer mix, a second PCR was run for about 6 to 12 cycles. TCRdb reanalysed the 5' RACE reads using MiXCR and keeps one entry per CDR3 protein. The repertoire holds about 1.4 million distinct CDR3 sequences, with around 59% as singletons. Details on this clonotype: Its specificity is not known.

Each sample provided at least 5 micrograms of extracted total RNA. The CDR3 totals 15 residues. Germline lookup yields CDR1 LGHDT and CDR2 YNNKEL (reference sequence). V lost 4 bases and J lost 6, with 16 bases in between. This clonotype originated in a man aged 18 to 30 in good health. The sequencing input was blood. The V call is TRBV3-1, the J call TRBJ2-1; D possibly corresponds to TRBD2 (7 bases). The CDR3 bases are TGTGCCAGCAGCCTGGACGGGGGGCTAGGCAATGAGCAGTTCTTC. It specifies CASSLDGGLGNEQFF.